One T cell receptor (beta chain) is described in this entry. The data were obtained in a study of T cell responses to AZD1222 COVID-19 vaccine. V was pared by 8 bases and J by 0 bases, with 17 bases between. The germline CDR1 and CDR2 sequences are MDHEN and SYDVKM. CDR3 length equals 16 residues. This table comes from immunoSEQ multiplex PCR, and its TCRdb copy is limited to in-frame clones, with some not included. Of under 150,000 clones listed, almost 95% were seen once; the top ten hold around 3.5%. The clonotype was recovered from an adult who received the AZD1222 COVID-19 vaccine. Sequencing was performed on peripheral blood, taken 28 days after the second AZD1222 dose. The rearrangement uses TRBV28 and TRBJ2-1; D is uncertain. CDR3 in amino acids: CASGSNTANSYNEQFF. DNA of the CDR3: TGTGCCAGCGGTTCCAACACAGCCAACTCCTACAATGAGCAGTTCTTC. Complete variable domain (other parts from reference TRBV28 and TRBJ2-1): DVKVTQSSRYLVKRTGEKVFLECVQDMDHENMFWYRQDPGLGLRLIYFSYDVKMKEKGDIPEGYSVSREKKERFSLILESASTNQTSMYLCASGSNTANSYNEQFFGPGTRLTVL.